Listed below are T cell receptor beta chains from one sample, sequenced in a study of OX40 agonist ivuxolimab in advanced cancers. Clones were sequenced by immunoSEQ multiplex PCR, and TCRdb holds only the in-frame ones, with some missing. The sample contains about 59,000 clones, 92% of which appear only once. The source was CD4+ or CD8+ T cells sorted from blood, collected in a trial of the OX40 agonist ivuxolimab. The receptors come from an adult with an advanced solid tumor such as melanoma, head and neck, liver or kidney cancer. CDR3s include the opening cysteine and the closing phenylalanine or tryptophan. D genes are given only for firm matches. A row's size may be missing; if present it is once, few, many or a size class.

J: TRBJ2-1; D: TRBD2; size: once; V: TRBV9; DNA: TGTGCCAGCAGCGTAGTCCGAGCGGGAGGACTTGAGCAGTTCTTC; CDR3: CASSVVRAGGLEQFF
J: TRBJ1-5; D: TRBD1; size: few; V: TRBV6-1; DNA: TGTGCCAGCAGTGAAGCGCGGGGGGACAGAACTCATAGCAATCAGCCCCAGCATTTT; CDR3: CASSEARGDRTHSNQPQHF
J: TRBJ1-1; D: -; size: -; V: TRBV30; DNA: TGTGCCTGGAGTACGGGGAACTCTGAAGCTTTCTTT; CDR3: CAWSTGNSEAFF
J: TRBJ1-5; D: -; size: -; V: TRBV28; DNA: TGTGCCAGCAGCCAAAATCAGCCCCAGCATTTT; CDR3: CASSQNQPQHF
J: TRBJ1-6; D: -; size: -; V: TRBV11-2; DNA: TGTGCCAGCAGCCTCGGGCGGAATTCACCCCTCCACTTT; CDR3: CASSLGRNSPLHF
J: TRBJ2-1; D: -; size: -; V: TRBV9; DNA: TGTGCCAGCAGCGTAGGATACAATGAGCAGTTCTTC; CDR3: CASSVGYNEQFF
J: TRBJ1-1; D: TRBD1; size: -; V: TRBV6-5; DNA: TGTGCCAGCAGTTGGGGACAGGGGGAAAACACTGAAGCTTTCTTT; CDR3: CASSWGQGENTEAFF
J: TRBJ1-3; D: -; size: -; V: TRBV5-6; DNA: TGTGCCAGCAGCTGGGCGACCGGAGGAAACACCATATATTTT; CDR3: CASSWATGGNTIYF
J: TRBJ2-3; D: TRBD2; size: -; V: TRBV4-3; DNA: TGCGCCAGCAGCCAAGATGGGAGCGGGGGGGCCTTCAGCACAGATACGCAGTATTTT; CDR3: CASSQDGSGGAFSTDTQYF
J: TRBJ2-2; D: TRBD1; size: -; V: TRBV9; DNA: TGTGCCAGCAGCGCCCACACAGGGGCCACCGGGGAGCTGTTTTTT; CDR3: CASSAHTGATGELFF
J: TRBJ2-3; D: TRBD2; size: -; V: TRBV11-1; DNA: TGTGCCAGCAGCTTAGGTGGGGGGGGAGCAGATACGCAGTATTTT; CDR3: CASSLGGGGADTQYF
J: TRBJ1-2; D: -; size: -; V: TRBV7-3; DNA: TGTGCCAGCAGCTTATTGGGGGGGCAGGGACTCTATGGCTACACCTTC; CDR3: CASSLLGGQGLYGYTF
J: TRBJ2-1; D: -; size: -; V: TRBV4-3; DNA: TGCGCCAGCAGCCAGAGTGGACCCTACAATGAGCAGTTCTTC; CDR3: CASSQSGPYNEQFF
J: TRBJ1-1; D: -; size: -; V: TRBV2; DNA: TGTGCCAGCAGTGAAAGGGCAGTGACGAACACTGAAGCTTTCTTT; CDR3: CASSERAVTNTEAFF
J: TRBJ1-1; D: -; size: -; V: TRBV19; DNA: TGTGCCAGTAGTATAGATCACACTGAAGCTTTCTTT; CDR3: CASSIDHTEAFF
J: TRBJ1-5; D: -; size: few; V: TRBV10-3; DNA: TGTGCCATCAGCCCAGAAGATAATCAGCCCCAGCATTTT; CDR3: CAISPEDNQPQHF
J: TRBJ2-1; D: -; size: -; V: TRBV28; DNA: TGTGCCAGCAGTTTGGGGGCCACCGAGCAGTTCTTC; CDR3: CASSLGATEQFF
J: TRBJ2-1; D: TRBD2; size: -; V: TRBV30; DNA: TGTGCCTGGAGCCTTGGAAGCGGGGGCAATGAGCAGTTCTTC; CDR3: CAWSLGSGGNEQFF
J: TRBJ2-5; D: TRBD2; size: -; V: TRBV29-1; DNA: TGCAGCGCAGGGGGGACTAGCGGTTCTCAGGTCGGGGAGACCCAGTACTTC; CDR3: CSAGGTSGSQVGETQYF
J: TRBJ2-2; D: TRBD1; size: -; V: TRBV27; DNA: TGTGCCAGCAGTTCCTACGACAGGGCGAACACCGGGGAGCTGTTTTTT; CDR3: CASSSYDRANTGELFF
J: TRBJ2-2; D: -; size: -; V: TRBV21-1; DNA: TGTGCCAGCAGCAAAGGGGAGCTGTTTTTT; CDR3: CASSKGELFF
J: TRBJ2-1; D: TRBD2; size: -; V: TRBV7-3; DNA: TGTGCCAGCAGCCTAAGTTCATTCCCAGCGGGGGTAGACAATGAGCAGTTCTTC; CDR3: CASSLSSFPAGVDNEQFF
J: TRBJ1-1; D: -; size: -; V: TRBV28; DNA: TGTGCCAGCAGGCGTCAGGTGAACACTGAAGCTTTCTTT; CDR3: CASRRQVNTEAFF
J: TRBJ2-7; D: -; size: many; V: TRBV11-1; DNA: TGTGCCAGCAGCATGACAGACCCCTACGAGCAGTACTTC; CDR3: CASSMTDPYEQYF
J: TRBJ2-6; D: -; size: -; V: TRBV7-3; DNA: TGTGCCAGCGGAATTATAAAGGGGTTCGGTCCGTCTGGGGCCAACGTCCTGACTTTC; CDR3: CASGIIKGFGPSGANVLTF
J: TRBJ2-1; D: TRBD2; size: -; V: TRBV6-4; DNA: TGTGCCAGCAGTGACGGACTAGCGGGAGACAATGAGCAGTTCTTC; CDR3: CASSDGLAGDNEQFF
J: TRBJ2-7; D: -; size: -; V: TRBV11-3; DNA: TGTGCCAGCAGCTTAGATCCACGGGGTAGCGAGCAGTACTTC; CDR3: CASSLDPRGSEQYF
J: TRBJ1-5; D: -; size: -; V: TRBV30; DNA: TGTGCCTGGAGTGGGGGGTGGAATCAGCCCCAGCATTTT; CDR3: CAWSGGWNQPQHF
J: TRBJ2-3; D: -; size: -; V: TRBV5-1; DNA: TGCGCCAGCAGCTTGGCCGCGACAGGACCTTACACAGATACGCAGTATTTT; CDR3: CASSLAATGPYTDTQYF
J: TRBJ2-2; D: -; size: -; V: TRBV4-2; DNA: TGTGCCAGCAGCCACACCGTTTTTGGGGAGCTGTTTTTT; CDR3: CASSHTVFGELFF
J: TRBJ2-3; D: -; size: -; V: TRBV30; DNA: TGTGCCTGGAGTCCGGGGGATACGCAGTATTTT; CDR3: CAWSPGDTQYF
J: TRBJ2-1; D: -; size: -; V: TRBV27; DNA: TGTGCCAGCAGTATAAACCCTTATTACAATGAGCAGTTCTTC; CDR3: CASSINPYYNEQFF
J: TRBJ1-1; D: -; size: -; V: TRBV25-1; DNA: TGTGCCAGCAGTGGGGACTACACTGAAGCTTTCTTT; CDR3: CASSGDYTEAFF